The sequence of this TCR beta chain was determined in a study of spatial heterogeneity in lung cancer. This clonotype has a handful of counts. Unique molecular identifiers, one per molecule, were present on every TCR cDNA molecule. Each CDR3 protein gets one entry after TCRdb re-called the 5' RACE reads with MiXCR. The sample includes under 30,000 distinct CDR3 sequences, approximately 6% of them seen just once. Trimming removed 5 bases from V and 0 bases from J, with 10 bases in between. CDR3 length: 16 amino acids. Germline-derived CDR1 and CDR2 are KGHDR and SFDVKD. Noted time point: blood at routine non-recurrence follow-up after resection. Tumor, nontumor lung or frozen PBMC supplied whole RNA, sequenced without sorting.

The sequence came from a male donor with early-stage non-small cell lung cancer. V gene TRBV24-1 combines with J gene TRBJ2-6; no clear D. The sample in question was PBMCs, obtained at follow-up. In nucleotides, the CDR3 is TGTGCCACCAGTGCCCAACGGAGCTCTGGGGCCAACGTCCTGACTTTC. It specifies CATSAQRSSGANVLTF.